Following are 20 T cell receptor beta chains from one sample sequenced in a study of cytomegalovirus exposure and HLA in healthy donors. Primers: 60 Vbeta forward and 13 Jbeta reverse. Repertoires were generated with immunoSEQ multiplex PCR, while TCRdb's copy carries only in-frame clones and drops some. The data show about 160,000 clones, around three quarters seen once. Sequenced material: PBMCs. The source is a man aged 30 to 39 in good health and CMV-seropositive.

The chain uses TRBV11-2 and TRBJ1-1, with D hard to call. CDR3 length: 15 amino acids. The germline V and J ends were trimmed by 1 base and 0 bases, with 9 bases remaining between them. Germline values: CDR1 SGHAT, CDR2 FQNNGV. The CDR3 coding sequence is TGTGCCAGCAGCTTAGCCCGGAGGATGAACACTGAAGCTTTCTTT. As protein: CASSLARRMNTEAFF.

This chain joins TRBV5-1 and TRBJ2-5, with D hard to call. This CDR3 contains 14 residues. V was clipped by 0 bases and J by 0 bases, with 6 bases between them. Germline values: CDR1 SGHRS, CDR2 YFSETQ. CDR3: CASSLARDQETQYF. In DNA, the CDR3 is TGCGCCAGCAGCTTGGCCCGGGACCAAGAGACCCAGTACTTC. Full variable domain (outside the CDR3, taken from reference TRBV5-1 and TRBJ2-5): KAGVTQTPRYLIKTRGQQVTLSCSPISGHRSVSWYQQTPGQGLQFLFEYFSETQRNKGNFPGRFSGRQFSNSRSEMNVSTLELGDSALYLCASSLARDQETQYFGPGTRLLVL.

The chain combines TRBV5-1 with TRBJ2-5; TRBD2 matches 7 bases. Germline-derived CDR1 and CDR2 are SGHRS and YFSETQ. The CDR3 extends over 13 amino acids. With V trimmed by 8 bases and J by 2 bases, 6 bases remained unmatched. Here the CDR3 reads CASRGEDQETQYF. In DNA, the CDR3 is TGCGCCAGTCGGGGGGAGGATCAAGAGACCCAGTACTTC.

This chain connects TRBV19 to TRBJ2-2; 11 bases align to TRBD2. There are 16 residues in the CDR3. The germline gives CDR1 LNHDA, CDR2 SQIVND (reference sequence). The V gene end was trimmed by 5 bases and the J gene end by 6 bases; junction bases not matched to a gene: 8. Here the CDR3 reads CASSPRTSGLPGELFF. CDR3 bases: TGTGCCAGTAGTCCCCGGACTAGCGGGTTGCCCGGGGAGCTGTTTTTT.

This clone has only a few counts. The rearrangement uses TRBV7-9 and TRBJ1-1; weak D call: TRBD1 (5 bases). V gave up 4 bases and J gave up 0 bases, with 12 bases separating them. CDR1 is SEHNR, CDR2 FQNEAQ, per germline (reference sequence). The CDR3 runs to 15 residues. The CDR3 protein is CASSSTGPMNTEAFF. The CDR3 nucleotides are TGTGCCAGCAGCTCCACAGGACCTATGAACACTGAAGCTTTCTTT.

The rearrangement joins TRBV27 to TRBJ1-1; D is undetermined. Looked up from germline, CDR1 is MNHEY and CDR2 is SMNVEV (reference sequence). CDR3 size: 15 residues. The V end lost 4 bases, the J end lost 1 base, and 13 bases lay between the germline ends. CDR3 nucleotides: TGTGCCAGCAGTTACCTCCCGAGGGAGAACACTGAAGCTTTCTTT. It specifies CASSYLPRENTEAFF.

The chain carries TRBV5-6 and TRBJ2-7, with TRBD1 identical over 8 bases. J was trimmed by 3 bases and V by 4 bases; bases with no gene match: 9. The CDR3 is 15 residues long. Germline V lookup: CDR1 SGHDT, CDR2 YYEEEE. The CDR3 sequence is CASSLLTGEFYEQYF. CDR3 in DNA: TGTGCCAGCAGCCTATTGACAGGGGAGTTCTACGAGCAGTACTTC.

The chain links TRBV15 to TRBJ1-4; unclear D gene. Between the trimmed V and J ends, which lost 5 bases and 1 base, there was a span of 11 bases. Germline loops: CDR1 LNHNV, CDR2 YYDKDF (reference sequence). The CDR3 consists of 15 residues. The CDR3 is CATSRGLETNEKLFF. The CDR3 coding sequence is TGTGCCACCAGCCGCGGGTTGGAAACTAATGAAAAACTGTTTTTT.

V and J are TRBV28 and TRBJ2-3; tentative D call: TRBD2 (5 bases). The ends were cut back, 7 bases at V and 5 bases at J, with 16 bases in the middle. The CDR3 sequence is 14 residues long. Germline CDR1 MDHEN, CDR2 SYDVKM. CDR3 sequence reads: CASISGDGIDTQYF. The CDR3 DNA is TGTGCCAGCATCTCCGGGGATGGTATAGATACGCAGTATTTT.

The CDR3 bases are TGTGCCAGAAGCTCCCGGCGGGACAGTGTCGGCACCGGGGAGCTGTTTTTT. Translating gives CARSSRRDSVGTGELFF. The rearrangement uses TRBV5-3 and TRBJ2-2; a possible D gene is TRBD1 (7 bases). TRBV5-3 falls under the ORF class, with uncertain function. The V end lost 3 bases, the J end lost 4 bases, and 19 bases lay between the germline ends. This CDR3 is built from 17 residues.

The J gene is TRBJ1-4, the V gene TRBV7-3, with a possible D match to TRBD1 (6 bases). The CDR3 loop spans 14 amino acids. From germline, CDR1 is SGHTA and CDR2 FQGTGA. Trimming removed 3 bases at V and 6 bases at J, with 11 bases between. The CDR3 protein is CASSFSAGDEKLFF. CDR3 coding DNA: TGTGCCAGCAGCTTCTCGGCAGGGGATGAAAAACTGTTTTTT. Using reference TRBV7-3 and TRBJ1-4 for the parts outside the CDR3, the full variable domain is GAGVSQTPSNKVTEKGKYVELRCDPISGHTALYWYRQSLGQGPEFLIYFQGTGAADDSGLPNDRFFAVRPEGSVSTLKIQRTERGDSAVYLCASSFSAGDEKLFFGSGTQLSVL.

V gene TRBV19 combines with J gene TRBJ1-5; perhaps TRBD1 as D (6 bases). The length of the CDR3 is 13 residues. Germline-derived CDR1 and CDR2 are LNHDA and SQIVND (reference sequence). The V end was cut by 4 bases, the J end by 4 bases, with 8 bases between. CDR3 nucleotides: TGTGCCAGTAGTACAGGGGAGAATCAGCCCCAGCATTTT. As protein: CASSTGENQPQHF.

The chain is built from TRBV6-5 and TRBJ2-7; 9 bases match TRBD2. CDR3 length: 15 residues. V shed 0 bases, J shed 0 bases, and the junction held 0 bases outside the gene matches. Germline V gene data show CDR1 as MNHEY and CDR2 as SVGAGI. The CDR3 DNA follows: TGTGCCAGCAGTTACTCAGCGGGGGGCTCCTACGAGCAGTACTTC. As protein: CASSYSAGGSYEQYF.

As DNA, the CDR3 is TGCGCCAGCAGCGAGGGACAGGGGGCCGGGGAGCTGTTTTTT. This codes for CASSEGQGAGELFF. V usage is TRBV5-1 and J usage is TRBJ2-2, with 11 bases matching TRBD1. Looked up from germline, CDR1 is SGHRS and CDR2 is YFSETQ. The length of the CDR3 is 14 residues. The ends lost 4 bases at V and 6 bases at J; junction bases unmatched: 2.

This chain joins TRBV5-1 and TRBJ2-1; TRBD2 is a possible D gene (6 bases). Germline loops: CDR1 SGHRS, CDR2 YFSETQ. V lost 4 bases and J 7 bases, leaving 9 bases between the germline ends. CDR3 length equals 12 residues. The CDR3, as DNA: TGCGCCAGCAGCGGCGGGATAAATGAGCAGTTCTTC. It encodes CASSGGINEQFF.

The rearrangement links TRBV7-3 to TRBJ2-2, with D perhaps TRBD2 (6 bases). Germline CDR1 SGHTA, CDR2 FQGTGA. The CDR3 spans 15 residues. Trimming cost V 0 bases and J 5 bases, with 10 bases left between them. The CDR3 spells CASSLTLGGTGELFF. The CDR3 DNA reads TGTGCCAGCAGCTTAACATTGGGGGGAACCGGGGAGCTGTTTTTT.

The rearrangement uses TRBV13 and TRBJ2-7; D perhaps matches TRBD2 (7 bases). The V end lost 2 bases, the J end lost 2 bases, and 10 bases lay between the germline ends. Germline CDR1 reads PRHDT; CDR2 reads FYEKMQ (reference sequence). CDR3 length equals 14 residues. The CDR3, as DNA: TGTGCCAGCAGCTTATCGGGGGGCGCCTACGAGCAGTACTTC. Protein: CASSLSGGAYEQYF.

The chain couples TRBV7-2 to TRBJ2-1; D may match TRBD1 or TRBD2 (6 bases each). Germline V gene lookup returns CDR1 SGHTA and CDR2 FQGNSA. Trimming left V 5 bases short and J 6 bases short, with 14 bases between. This CDR3 is built from 14 residues. The CDR3 coding sequence is TGTGCCAGCAGCCTAGACAGGAGGGGCAATGAGCAGTTCTTC. This translates into CASSLDRRGNEQFF.

This chain joins TRBV29-1 and TRBJ2-1, with a weak D call TRBD2 (7 bases). Trimming cost V 3 bases and J 5 bases, with 14 bases left between them. Germline values: CDR1 SQVTM, CDR2 ANQGSEA. This CDR3 has 14 residues. The DNA for the CDR3 is TGCAGCGTTGATGGGAAGGGGGGGAACAATGAGCAGTTCTTC. Translating gives CSVDGKGGNNEQFF.

The rearrangement links TRBV6-1 to TRBJ2-7, with 9 nucleotides matching TRBD2. The CDR3 is 15 amino acids. The V gene's germline CDR1 is MNHNS and CDR2 SASEGT. V shed 10 bases, J shed 0 bases, and the junction held 10 bases outside the gene matches. CDR3 bases: TGTGCCACCAACGAGAGGCGGGGGGGCTCCTACGAGCAGTACTTC. The encoded protein is CATNERRGGSYEQYF.